This entry lists 3 T cell receptor beta chains sequenced from one sample in a study of blood T cell repertoires in COVID-19 (dated by TCRdb to about 2020). The protocol used for the library was the immunoSEQ multiplex PCR assay. Sourced from immuneACCESS, this table was stored by TCRdb with only in-frame sequences that have V and J called. A share of the clones is absent; for the studies checked, an unresolved V gene accounts for under half, and the remainder has no known explanation. Within this sample are around 27,000 clones, with 80% to 90% of them counted one time only. Roughly 26% of the sample is taken by the ten largest. Input material: peripheral blood. The source is a human donor in a cohort sampled during active COVID-19.

This chain uses TRBV7-6 with TRBJ1-4; D perhaps matches TRBD1 (6 bases). The CDR3 is 15 amino acids. The germline V and J ends were trimmed by 5 bases and 3 bases, with 13 bases remaining between them. CDR1 and CDR2 (germline): SGHVS, FNYEAQ. DNA of the CDR3: TGTGCCAGCAGCCATCGACAGGCCCCTAATGAAAAACTGTTTTTT. Translation gives CASSHRQAPNEKLFF.

The chain employs TRBV6-1 and TRBJ2-1, with a tentative D call TRBD2 (7 bases). Trimming pared 3 bases from V and 3 bases from J, leaving 12 bases between. CDR1 is MNHNS, CDR2 SASEGT, per germline. The CDR3 runs to 15 residues. CDR3 residues: CASSEQRGHYNEQFF. The CDR3 DNA is TGTGCCAGCAGTGAGCAGCGGGGACACTACAATGAGCAGTTCTTC.

This chain connects TRBV19 to TRBJ1-5; D unresolved. Between the trimmed V and J ends, which lost 4 bases and 0 bases, there was a span of 22 bases. This CDR3 comprises 19 residues. CDR1 is LNHDA and CDR2 is SQIVND in the germline V gene (reference sequence). CDR3 region: CASSTRMRSPSYSNQPQHF. The CDR3 bases are TGTGCCAGTAGTACTCGGATGAGGTCGCCAAGTTATAGCAATCAGCCCCAGCATTTT.